This TCR beta chain was sequenced in a study of CD8+CD57+ T cells in acquired aplastic anemia. Turning to the study itself: The sorted CD4+ and CD8+ cells yielded an average around 3 ug of DNA. Study-wide findings and caveats: Levels of CD8+ Simpson's diversity were not significantly distinct in patients versus controls. Both patients and controls carried the same twenty-nine CD8+ CDR3 sequences.

Trimming removed 5 bases at V and 5 bases at J, with 15 bases between. The CDR3 is 15 amino acids. Per the germline V gene, CDR1 is SEHNR and CDR2 is FQNEAQ (reference sequence). The patients chosen for sequencing had shown expansion of CD8+CD57+ cells (detected by flow cytometry). There was no therapy given to any patient before the blood sampling took place. The TCR beta profiling, which covered VDJ combination and CDR3 sequence, was carried out using genomic DNA as the template. TCRdb re-derived calls from the reads in MiXCR, one entry per CDR3 protein. The sample comprises about 58,000 distinct CDR3 sequences, around 50% of which are singletons, and under 20% rests with the top ten. A remark on this clonotype: Its antigen is unidentified.

The TCR was taken from a human donor with aplastic anemia. This sequence joins TRBV7-9 and TRBJ2-2, with D possibly matching TRBD1 (6 bases). Sequencing was done on a sample of sorted CD4+, CD8+, or CD8+CD57+ T cells (not recorded which) from PBMCs. The CDR3, as DNA: TGTGCCAGCAGCCCGGGGCAGGGGTTAACCGGGGAGCTGTTTTTT. This gives the protein CASSPGQGLTGELFF.